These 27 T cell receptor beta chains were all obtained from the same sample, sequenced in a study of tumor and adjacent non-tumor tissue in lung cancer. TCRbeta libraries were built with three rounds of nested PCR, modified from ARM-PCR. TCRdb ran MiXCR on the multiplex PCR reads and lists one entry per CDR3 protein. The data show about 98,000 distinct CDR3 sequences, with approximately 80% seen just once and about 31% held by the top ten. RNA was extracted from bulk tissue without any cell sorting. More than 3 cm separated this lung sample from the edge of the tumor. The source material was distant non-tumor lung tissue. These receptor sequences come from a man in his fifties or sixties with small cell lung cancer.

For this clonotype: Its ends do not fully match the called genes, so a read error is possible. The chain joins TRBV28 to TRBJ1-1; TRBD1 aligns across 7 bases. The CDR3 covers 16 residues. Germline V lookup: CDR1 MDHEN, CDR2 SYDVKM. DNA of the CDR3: TGTGCCAGCAGTTTATATAGTCCAGGGGGGTACGCTGAAGCTTCCTTT. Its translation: CASSLYSPGGYAEASF.

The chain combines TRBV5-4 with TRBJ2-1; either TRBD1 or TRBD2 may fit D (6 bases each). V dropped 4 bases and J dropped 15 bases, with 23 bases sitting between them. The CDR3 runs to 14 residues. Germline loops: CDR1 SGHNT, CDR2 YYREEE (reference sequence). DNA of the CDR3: TGTGCCAGCAGCGGGGGGACTCCCCAAGGGGGTGTGTTCTTC. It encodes CASSGGTPQGGVFF. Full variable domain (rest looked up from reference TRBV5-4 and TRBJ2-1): ETGVTQSPTHLIKTRGQQVTLRCSSQSGHNTVSWYQQALGQGPQFIFQYYREEENGRGNFPPRFSGLQFPNYSSELNVNALELDDSALYLCASSGGTPQGGVFFGPGTRLTVL.

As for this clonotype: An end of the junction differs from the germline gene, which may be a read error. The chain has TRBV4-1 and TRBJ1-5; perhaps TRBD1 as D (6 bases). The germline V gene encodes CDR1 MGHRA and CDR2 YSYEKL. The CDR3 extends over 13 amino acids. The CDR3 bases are TGCGCGAGCAGCCAGGGGATGTCTCAACCCCAGGATTTT. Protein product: CASSQGMSQPQDF.

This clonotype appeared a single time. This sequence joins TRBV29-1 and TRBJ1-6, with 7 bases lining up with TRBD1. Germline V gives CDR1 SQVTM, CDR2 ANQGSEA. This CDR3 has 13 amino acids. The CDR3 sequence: CNVATGWDSPLHF. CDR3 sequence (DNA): TGCAATGTTGCGACAGGGTGGGATTCACCCCTCCACTTT.

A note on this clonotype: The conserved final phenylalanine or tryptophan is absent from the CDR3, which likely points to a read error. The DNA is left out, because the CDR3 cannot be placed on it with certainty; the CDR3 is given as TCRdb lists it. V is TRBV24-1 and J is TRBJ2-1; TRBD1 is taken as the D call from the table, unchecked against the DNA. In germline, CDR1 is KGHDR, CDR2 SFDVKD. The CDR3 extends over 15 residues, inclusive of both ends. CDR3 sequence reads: CASSDDRGRDFEQLL.

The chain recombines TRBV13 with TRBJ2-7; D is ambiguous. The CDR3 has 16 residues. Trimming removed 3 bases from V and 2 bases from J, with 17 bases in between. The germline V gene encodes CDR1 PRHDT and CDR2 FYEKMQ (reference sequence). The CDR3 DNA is TGTGCCAGCAGCTTTTACGGAGCTATGAACCCCTACGAGCAGTACTTC. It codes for CASSFYGAMNPYEQYF.

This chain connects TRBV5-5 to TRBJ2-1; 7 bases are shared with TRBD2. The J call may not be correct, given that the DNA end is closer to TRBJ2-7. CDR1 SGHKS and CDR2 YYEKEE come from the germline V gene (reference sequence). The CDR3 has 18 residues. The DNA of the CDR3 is TGTGCCAGCAGCTTGGAAGGGCTAGCGGTGCGCTCCTACAATGAGCAGTACTTC. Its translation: CASSLEGLAVRSYNEQYF.

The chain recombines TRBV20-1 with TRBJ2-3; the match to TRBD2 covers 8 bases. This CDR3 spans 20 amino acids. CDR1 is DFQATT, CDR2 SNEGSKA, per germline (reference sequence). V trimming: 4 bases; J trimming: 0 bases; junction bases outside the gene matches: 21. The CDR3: CSAKAEWSPGGGESTDTQYF. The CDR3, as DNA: TGCAGTGCTAAAGCAGAATGGAGCCCGGGAGGGGGGGAAAGCACAGATACGCAGTATTTT.

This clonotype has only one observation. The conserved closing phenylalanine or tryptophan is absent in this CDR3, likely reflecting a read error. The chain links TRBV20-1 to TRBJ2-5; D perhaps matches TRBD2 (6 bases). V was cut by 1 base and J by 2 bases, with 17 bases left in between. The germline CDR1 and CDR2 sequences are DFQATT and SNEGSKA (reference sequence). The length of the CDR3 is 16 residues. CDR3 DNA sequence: TGCAGTGCTAGAGGGAGGGCTTCGTTGAGACAAGAGACCCAGTACTTG. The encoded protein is CSARGRASLRQETQYL.

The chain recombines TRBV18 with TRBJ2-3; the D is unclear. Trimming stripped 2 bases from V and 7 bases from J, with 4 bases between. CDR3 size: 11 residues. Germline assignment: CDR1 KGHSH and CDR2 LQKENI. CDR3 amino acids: CASSPIYTQYF. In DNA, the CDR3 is TGTGCCAGCTCACCAATATATACGCAGTATTTT.

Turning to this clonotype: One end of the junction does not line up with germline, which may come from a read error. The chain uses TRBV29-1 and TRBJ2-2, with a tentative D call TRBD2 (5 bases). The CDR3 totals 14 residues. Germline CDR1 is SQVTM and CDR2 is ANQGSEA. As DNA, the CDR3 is TGCAGCGCTACACCGATCAAGAACACCGGGAAGCTGTTTTTT. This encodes CSATPIKNTGKLFF.

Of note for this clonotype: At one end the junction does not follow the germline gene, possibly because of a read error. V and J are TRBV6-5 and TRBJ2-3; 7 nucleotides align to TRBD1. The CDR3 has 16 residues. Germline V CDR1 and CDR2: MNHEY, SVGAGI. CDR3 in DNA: TGTGCCAGCAGTTACTGGGGACAGACGGGCACAGATACACAGTATTTT. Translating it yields CASSYWGQTGTDTQYF.

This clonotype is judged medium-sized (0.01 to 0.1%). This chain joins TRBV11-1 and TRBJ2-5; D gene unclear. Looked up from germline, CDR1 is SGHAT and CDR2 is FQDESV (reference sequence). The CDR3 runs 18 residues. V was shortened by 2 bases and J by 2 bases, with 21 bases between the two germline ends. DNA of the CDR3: TGTGCCAGCAGCTTAATAGGGTCCCCAAGAGGATTTCAAGAGACCCAGTACTTC. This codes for CASSLIGSPRGFQETQYF.

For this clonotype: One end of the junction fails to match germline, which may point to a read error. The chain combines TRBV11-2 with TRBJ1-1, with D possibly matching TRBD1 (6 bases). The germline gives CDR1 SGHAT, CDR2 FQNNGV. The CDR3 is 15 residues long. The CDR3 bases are TGTGCCAGCACCTTAGAACCGGGGGCGAACATTGTAGCTTTCTTT. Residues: CASTLEPGANIVAFF.

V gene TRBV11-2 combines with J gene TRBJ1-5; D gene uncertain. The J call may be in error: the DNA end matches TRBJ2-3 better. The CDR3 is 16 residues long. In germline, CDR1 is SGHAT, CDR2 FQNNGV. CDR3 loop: CASSPLDGLGSEPQYF. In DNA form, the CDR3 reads TGTGCCAGCAGCCCACTGGACGGTCTTGGCAGTGAGCCCCAGTATTTT.

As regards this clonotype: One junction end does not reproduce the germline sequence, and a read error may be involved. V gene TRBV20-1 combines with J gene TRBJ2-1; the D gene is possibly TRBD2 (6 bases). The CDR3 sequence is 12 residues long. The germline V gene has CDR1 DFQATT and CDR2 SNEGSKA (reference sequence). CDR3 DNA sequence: TGTAACGGGGGTAGCTCCCTGGGTAAGCAGTTCTTC. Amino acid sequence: CNGGSSLGKQFF.

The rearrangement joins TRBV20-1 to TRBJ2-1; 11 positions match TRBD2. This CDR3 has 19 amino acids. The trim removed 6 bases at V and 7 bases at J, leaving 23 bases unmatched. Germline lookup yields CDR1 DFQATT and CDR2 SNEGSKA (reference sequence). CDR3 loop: CSAIHHGLAGIEVRNEQFF. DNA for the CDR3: TGCAGTGCCATCCACCACGGACTAGCGGGCATAGAGGTTCGAAATGAGCAGTTCTTC.

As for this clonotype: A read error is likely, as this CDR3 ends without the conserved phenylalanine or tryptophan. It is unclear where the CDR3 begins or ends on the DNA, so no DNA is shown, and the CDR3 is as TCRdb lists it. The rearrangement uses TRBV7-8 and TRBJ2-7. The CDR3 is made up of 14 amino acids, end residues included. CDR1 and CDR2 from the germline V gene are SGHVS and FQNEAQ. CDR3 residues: CASSLRLQQDEQYS.

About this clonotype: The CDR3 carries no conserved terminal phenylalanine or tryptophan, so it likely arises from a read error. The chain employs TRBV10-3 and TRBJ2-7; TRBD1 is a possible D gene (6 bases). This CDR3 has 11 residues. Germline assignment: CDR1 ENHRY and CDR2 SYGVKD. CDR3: CDISEGDEQYI. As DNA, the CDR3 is TGTGACATCAGTGAGGGGGACGAGCAGTACATC.

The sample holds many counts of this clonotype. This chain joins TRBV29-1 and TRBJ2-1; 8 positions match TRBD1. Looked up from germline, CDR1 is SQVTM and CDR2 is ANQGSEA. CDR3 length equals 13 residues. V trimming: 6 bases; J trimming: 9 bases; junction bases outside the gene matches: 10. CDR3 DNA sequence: TGCAGCGTGGAACTAGGACAGGGTGGTGAGCAGTTCTTC. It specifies CSVELGQGGEQFF.

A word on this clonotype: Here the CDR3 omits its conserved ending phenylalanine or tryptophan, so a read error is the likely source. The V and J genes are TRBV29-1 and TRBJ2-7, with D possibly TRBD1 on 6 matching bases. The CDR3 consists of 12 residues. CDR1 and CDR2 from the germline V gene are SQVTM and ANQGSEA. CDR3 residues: CRARDTSYEQYY. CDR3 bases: TGCAGAGCCCGGGACACCTCCTATGAGCAGTACTAC.

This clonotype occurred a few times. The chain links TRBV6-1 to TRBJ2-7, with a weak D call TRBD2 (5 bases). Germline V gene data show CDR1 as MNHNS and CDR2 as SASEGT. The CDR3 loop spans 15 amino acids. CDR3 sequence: CVSSEASSGSRTQYV. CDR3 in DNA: TGTGTCAGCAGTGAAGCGTCTAGTGGGAGTAGGACTCAGTACGTC.

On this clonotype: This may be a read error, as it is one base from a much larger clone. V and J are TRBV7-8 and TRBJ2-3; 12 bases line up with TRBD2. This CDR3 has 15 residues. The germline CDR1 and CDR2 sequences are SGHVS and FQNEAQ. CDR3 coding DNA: TGTGCCAGCAGCTTGCTAGCGGGAGGGCGAGATACGCATTATTTT. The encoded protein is CASSLLAGGRDTHYF.

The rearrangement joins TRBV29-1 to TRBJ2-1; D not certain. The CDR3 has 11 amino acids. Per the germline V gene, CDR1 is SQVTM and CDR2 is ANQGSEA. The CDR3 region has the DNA TGCAGGGCTACTTACATGAATAAGCAGTTCTTC. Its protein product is CRATYMNKQFF.

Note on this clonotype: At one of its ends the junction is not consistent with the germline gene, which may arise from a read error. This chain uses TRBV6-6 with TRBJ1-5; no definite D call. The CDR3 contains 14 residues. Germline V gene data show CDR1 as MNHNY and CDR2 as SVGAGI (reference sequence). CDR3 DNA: TGTGACAGCAGTCCAGCCAGAAACAATCAGCCCCAGCATTTT. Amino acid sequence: CDSSPARNNQPQHF.

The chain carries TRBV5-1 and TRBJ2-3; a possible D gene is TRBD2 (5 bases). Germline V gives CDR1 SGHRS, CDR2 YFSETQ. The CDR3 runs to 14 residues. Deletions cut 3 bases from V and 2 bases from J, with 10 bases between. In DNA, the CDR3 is TGCGCCAGCAGCTGTGACTACTTCACAGATACGCAGTATTTT. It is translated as CASSCDYFTDTQYF.

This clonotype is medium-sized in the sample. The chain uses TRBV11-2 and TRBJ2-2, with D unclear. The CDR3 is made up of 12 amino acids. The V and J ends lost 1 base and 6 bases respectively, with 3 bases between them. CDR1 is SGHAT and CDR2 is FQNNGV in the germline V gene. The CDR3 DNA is TGTGCCAGCAGCTTAGGTTCCGGGGAGCTGTTTTTT. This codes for CASSLGSGELFF.